The 24 T cell receptor beta chains below were found in one sample sequenced in a study of blood T cell repertoires in COVID-19. Assay used: immunoSEQ multiplex PCR; TCRdb lists only in-frame clones, some missing. This table has about 35,000 clones, more than 80% appearing once. Sequencing was done on a sample of peripheral blood. These TCRs come from a man in his sixties with active or convalescent COVID-19.

V and J are TRBV19 and TRBJ1-5; a possible D gene is TRBD1 (5 bases). Germline CDR1 is LNHDA and CDR2 is SQIVND (reference sequence). The germline V and J ends were trimmed by 5 bases and 2 bases, with 13 bases remaining between them. The CDR3 extends over 15 amino acids. DNA for the CDR3: TGTGCCAGTAGTTGGGGGGTGGGGGGCAATCAGCCCCAGCATTTT. Amino acids: CASSWGVGGNQPQHF.

The chain recombines TRBV6-2 or TRBV6-3 with TRBJ2-3, with TRBD1 matching over 7 bases. Germline V gene lookup returns CDR1 MNHEY and CDR2 SVGEGT. V trimming: 5 bases; J trimming: 10 bases; junction bases outside the gene matches: 6. The length of the CDR3 is 12 residues. The CDR3 DNA sequence: TGTGCCAGCAGTCCAATTACAGGGGCGCAGTATTTT. As protein: CASSPITGAQYF.

V is TRBV6-2 or TRBV6-3 and J is TRBJ1-2; 8 bases fit TRBD1. The CDR3 length is 15 residues. Trimming cost V 5 bases and J 2 bases; bases outside gene matches: 7. Germline V CDR1 and CDR2: MNHEY, SVGEGT. The CDR3 loop reads CASSRLGTGNYGYTF. DNA of the CDR3: TGTGCCAGCAGTCGACTGGGGACAGGAAACTATGGCTACACCTTC.

V and J are TRBV14 and TRBJ2-7; TRBD1 agrees at 7 bases. The V gene's germline CDR1 is SGHDN and CDR2 FVKESK. This CDR3 region has 13 residues. Trimming removed 2 bases from V and 7 bases from J; junction bases left unmatched: 5. CDR3 in DNA: TGTGCCAGCAGCCAAACCCCGACAGGGGAGCAGTACGTC. This encodes CASSQTPTGEQYV.

This chain links TRBV24-1 with TRBJ2-1, with 9 bases matching TRBD1. V gave up 3 bases and J gave up 4 bases; unmatched junction bases: 6. This CDR3 has 16 residues. Germline-derived CDR1 and CDR2 are KGHDR and SFDVKD. In DNA, the CDR3 is TGTGCCACCAGTGATGAGCCGGGACAGGGATACAATGAGCAGTTCTTC. As protein: CATSDEPGQGYNEQFF.

The chain couples TRBV18 to TRBJ1-2, with TRBD1 identical over 7 bases. Germline V gene lookup returns CDR1 KGHSH and CDR2 LQKENI. The V and J ends lost 0 bases and 6 bases, in that order; junction bases with no gene match: 7. This CDR3 has 15 residues. As DNA, the CDR3 is TGTGCCAGCTCACCACCTGGGACAGACCAAAATGGCTACACCTTC. Translated: CASSPPGTDQNGYTF.

The chain has TRBV5-1 and TRBJ1-1; no clear D gene. The germline V gene encodes CDR1 SGHRS and CDR2 YFSETQ. The CDR3 covers 14 residues. V was pared by 4 bases and J by 8 bases, with 18 bases between. For the CDR3, the DNA is TGCGCCAGCAGCCATGAACGGGAGGGAGTCGAAGCTTTCTTT. This codes for CASSHEREGVEAFF.

The gene calls are TRBV7-9 and TRBJ1-3, with D perhaps TRBD1 (5 bases). The CDR3 totals 15 residues. Trimming took off 5 bases at V and 0 bases at J, with 11 bases between the two ends. CDR1 and CDR2 (germline): SEHNR, FQNEAQ (reference sequence). The CDR3 here is CASSPGGDSGNTIYF. The CDR3 coding sequence is TGTGCCAGCAGCCCCGGGGGGGACTCTGGAAACACCATATATTTT.

J is TRBJ2-1 and V is TRBV14, with 10 nucleotides matching TRBD1. The CDR3 contains 13 residues. Losses at the gene ends were 4 bases for V and 9 bases for J; bases not matched to a gene: 3. In germline, CDR1 is SGHDN, CDR2 FVKESK. The CDR3 DNA reads TGTGCCAGCAGCCGGGACAGGGGAGGTGAGCAGTTCTTC. Translating gives CASSRDRGGEQFF. Looking up the rest from reference TRBV14 and TRBJ2-1 gives the full variable domain: EAGVTQFPSHSVIEKGQTVTLRCDPISGHDNLYWYRRVMGKEIKFLLHFVKESKQDESGMPNNRFLAERTGGTYSTLKVQPAELEDSGVYFCASSRDRGGEQFFGPGTRLTVL.

V usage is TRBV18 and J usage is TRBJ2-1; 10 positions match TRBD2. There are 14 residues in the CDR3. Germline CDR1 KGHSH, CDR2 LQKENI. V shed 3 bases, J shed 9 bases, and the junction held 5 bases outside the gene matches. CDR3 nucleotide sequence: TGTGCCAGCTCACCGGCTAGCGGGAGAGGTGAGCAGTTCTTC. This codes for CASSPASGRGEQFF.

The chain uses TRBV6-6 and TRBJ2-1; D is unclear. The CDR3 runs to 17 residues. The germline V gene has CDR1 MNHNY and CDR2 SVGAGI (reference sequence). V dropped 5 bases and J dropped 7 bases, with 24 bases sitting between them. CDR3 loop: CASSPRAGANRGNEQFF. The CDR3 nucleotides read TGTGCCAGCAGTCCTCGAGCCGGAGCCAATCGAGGAAATGAGCAGTTCTTC.

The genes are TRBV28 and TRBJ2-3; D call uncertain. Trimming took off 2 bases at V and 4 bases at J, with 4 bases between the two ends. CDR1 is MDHEN and CDR2 is SYDVKM in the germline V gene. This CDR3 has 12 amino acids. This chain's CDR3 is CASSLISDTQYF. DNA for the CDR3: TGTGCCAGCAGTTTAATCTCAGATACGCAGTATTTT.

The V gene is TRBV28, the J gene TRBJ2-1, with D possibly matching TRBD1 (5 bases). This CDR3 is built from 14 residues. Germline V CDR1 and CDR2: MDHEN, SYDVKM. V dropped 5 bases and J dropped 9 bases, with 17 bases sitting between them. CDR3 sequence (DNA): TGTGCCAGCAGTCCCCCGCCCAGGGCTAGTGAGCAGTTCTTC. Translation: CASSPPPRASEQFF.

J is TRBJ1-1 and V is TRBV27, with D perhaps TRBD1 (5 bases). The germline V gene has CDR1 MNHEY and CDR2 SMNVEV (reference sequence). V was cut by 6 bases and J by 3 bases, with 11 bases left in between. This CDR3 contains 13 residues. Here the CDR3 reads CASRDRQYTEAFF. CDR3 bases: TGTGCCAGCAGAGACAGACAATACACTGAAGCTTTCTTT.

The chain links TRBV9 to TRBJ1-2; TRBD1 matches at 7 bases. The CDR3 sequence is 13 residues long. Per germline, CDR1 SGDLS and CDR2 YYNGEE. V trimming: 5 bases; J trimming: 7 bases; junction bases outside the gene matches: 8. CDR3: CASSSRDSRGYTF. The CDR3 nucleotides are TGTGCCAGCAGTTCCCGGGACAGCCGTGGCTACACCTTC.

This clone was counted a single time. The V and J genes are TRBV3-1 (or the pseudogene TRBV3-2) and TRBJ1-4; 7 bases agree with TRBD1. In germline, CDR1 is LGHDT, CDR2 YNNKEL (reference sequence). The CDR3 length is 16 residues. With 3 bases clipped from V and 3 bases from J, the junction kept 7 bases outside the gene matches. CDR3 sequence reads: CASSHTRDRSNEKLFF. The CDR3 region has the DNA TGTGCCAGCAGCCATACCCGGGACAGATCTAATGAAAAACTGTTTTTT.

The chain employs TRBV2 and TRBJ2-7, with 10 bases that match TRBD2. The CDR3 is 19 amino acids. The V gene end was trimmed by 3 bases and the J gene end by 2 bases; junction bases not matched to a gene: 16. CDR1 SNHLY and CDR2 FYNNEI come from the germline V gene. CDR3 sequence: CASSDSQETSGRAPYEQYV. The CDR3 DNA sequence: TGTGCCAGCAGTGACTCCCAGGAAACGAGCGGGAGGGCCCCCTACGAGCAGTACGTC.

The chain is built from TRBV28 and TRBJ2-5, with 12 positions matching TRBD2. Per the germline V gene, CDR1 is MDHEN and CDR2 is SYDVKM. The CDR3 has 15 residues. After removal of 6 bases from V and 6 bases from J, the junction contained 8 bases not matched to a gene. The CDR3 is CASRLTSGGTQTQYF. Here the CDR3 DNA reads TGTGCCAGCAGACTAACTAGCGGGGGGACCCAGACCCAGTACTTC.

The chain uses TRBV15 and TRBJ1-2; 7 nucleotides match TRBD1. The junction had 4 bases not matched to a gene; V was cut back by 5 bases and J by 4 bases. The CDR3 is made up of 13 amino acids. The germline V gene has CDR1 LNHNV and CDR2 YYDKDF (reference sequence). The CDR3 region has the DNA TGTGCCACCAGCCCGGGACAGCTCTATGGCTACACCTTC. Protein: CATSPGQLYGYTF.

This chain's CDR3 is CASSVPSGGYNEQFF. CDR3 sequence (DNA): TGTGCCAGCAGCGTTCCTAGCGGGGGTTACAATGAGCAGTTCTTC. The chain couples TRBV5-4 to TRBJ2-1; the match to TRBD2 covers 10 bases. Losses at the gene ends were 4 bases for V and 4 bases for J; bases not matched to a gene: 5. The V gene's germline CDR1 is SGHNT and CDR2 YYREEE (reference sequence). The CDR3 has 15 residues. Full variable domain (outside the CDR3, taken from reference TRBV5-4 and TRBJ2-1): ETGVTQSPTHLIKTRGQQVTLRCSSQSGHNTVSWYQQALGQGPQFIFQYYREEENGRGNFPPRFSGLQFPNYSSELNVNALELDDSALYLCASSVPSGGYNEQFFGPGTRLTVL.

The V gene is TRBV7-2, the J gene TRBJ2-5, with D possibly TRBD2 on 6 matching bases. The CDR3 is 19 residues long. CDR1 is SGHTA, CDR2 FQGNSA, per germline. Trimming took 0 bases from V and 1 from J, leaving 21 bases between them. In DNA, the CDR3 is TGTGCCAGCAGCTTAGCGCCGGGTGGCGGTTGGGGGGTCCAAGAGACCCAGTACTTC. Its translation is CASSLAPGGGWGVQETQYF.

J is TRBJ1-2 and V is TRBV28; D gene unclear. The CDR3 extends over 16 amino acids. Germline V CDR1 and CDR2: MDHEN, SYDVKM. The V and J ends lost 3 bases and 1 base respectively, with 15 bases between them. CDR3 sequence (DNA): TGTGCCAGCAGTTTCGGCTTGGCGGATCTTAACTATGGCTACACCTTC. Amino acid sequence: CASSFGLADLNYGYTF.

The DNA of the CDR3 is TGTGCCTGGAGTACAACCACAGATACGCAGTATTTT. Its translation is CAWSTTTDTQYF. The chain carries TRBV30 and TRBJ2-3; D is unresolved. V lost 2 bases to trimming and J lost 2 bases, with 5 bases between them. This CDR3 is built from 12 residues. The germline V gene has CDR1 GTSNPN and CDR2 SVGIG (reference sequence). Drawing the rest from reference TRBV30 and TRBJ2-3, the complete variable domain is SQTIHQWPATLVQPVGSPLSLECTVEGTSNPNLYWYRQAAGRGLQLLFYSVGIGQISSEVPQNLSASRPQDRQFILSSKKLLLSDSGFYLCAWSTTTDTQYFGPGTRLTVL.

This chain uses TRBV7-9 with TRBJ2-3, with 13 bases fitting TRBD2. Germline values: CDR1 SEHNR, CDR2 FQNEAQ (reference sequence). Trimming removed 5 bases from V and 6 bases from J; junction bases left unmatched: 8. This CDR3 is built from 16 residues. For the CDR3, the DNA is TGTGCCAGCAGCCCGAGGACTAGCGGGGGTCTGGATACGCAGTATTTT. Amino acid sequence: CASSPRTSGGLDTQYF.